These 9 T cell receptor beta chains share one sample of origin, sequenced in a study of beta chain features in type 1 diabetes. Investigators reverse transcribed all isolated RNA, so they sequenced expressed TCRB transcripts. Profiled with immunoSEQ multiplex PCR; TCRdb holds only in-frame clones, not every one. The sample lists 150,000 to 190,000 clones; roughly 8.1% were seen once. Sequenced sample: central memory CD4+ T cells from blood. These receptors all come from a man aged 18 to 29 in good health.

V gene TRBV7-9 combines with J gene TRBJ2-7; TRBD2 aligns across 7 bases. V dropped 5 bases and J dropped 0; count of bases not matched to a gene: 7. Germline CDR1 reads SEHNR; CDR2 reads FQNEAQ (reference sequence). The CDR3 is made up of 15 amino acids. CDR3 DNA: TGTGCCAGCAGCGTGCTAGCGGCAAACTCCTACGAGCAGTACTTC. This codes for CASSVLAANSYEQYF.

The V call is TRBV25-1, the J call TRBJ2-2; 7 nucleotides match TRBD2. The ends lost 8 bases at V and 2 bases at J; junction bases unmatched: 11. Germline CDR1 and CDR2: MGHDK and SYGVNS. The CDR3 covers 16 residues. The CDR3 loop reads CASSAAGTLNTGELFF. In DNA, the CDR3 is TGTGCCAGCTCCGCAGCGGGGACTTTAAACACCGGGGAGCTGTTTTTT.

Only a few counts were recorded for this clone. This chain uses TRBV7-2 with TRBJ2-1, with 12 bases matching TRBD2. This CDR3 has 16 amino acids. Per germline, CDR1 SGHTA and CDR2 FQGNSA. The junction had 5 bases not matched to a gene; V was cut back by 0 bases and J by 8 bases. CDR3 loop: CASSLAASGGVHEQFF. In DNA, the CDR3 is TGTGCCAGCAGCTTAGCGGCTAGCGGGGGGGTACATGAGCAGTTCTTC.

This clone turned up a few times. The chain employs TRBV27 and TRBJ2-7, with D maybe TRBD1 (5 bases). The CDR3 is 15 residues long. Trimming cost V 4 bases and J 1 base, with 14 bases left between them. The germline V gene has CDR1 MNHEY and CDR2 SMNVEV (reference sequence). The CDR3 nucleotides read TGTGCCAGCAGTTCGGACACGGCCAATTCCTACGAGCAGTACTTC. Its protein is CASSSDTANSYEQYF.

Within the sample, this clone is medium-sized. The CDR3 DNA reads TGTGCCAGCAGCAGCCGACAGGGGAAAGAGACCCAGTACTTC. Translated: CASSSRQGKETQYF. V usage is TRBV13 and J usage is TRBJ2-5; 8 bases match TRBD1. Germline values: CDR1 PRHDT, CDR2 FYEKMQ (reference sequence). The trim removed 5 bases at V and 3 bases at J, leaving 5 bases unmatched. CDR3 length equals 14 residues.

This clone has at least ten counts. This CDR3 reads CALGQAYGYTF. The CDR3 DNA reads TGTGCCTTGGGACAGGCCTATGGCTACACCTTC. The V call is TRBV30, the J call TRBJ1-2, with 8 positions matching TRBD1. Germline-derived CDR1 and CDR2 are GTSNPN and SVGIG (reference sequence). V was clipped by 7 bases and J by 4 bases; unmatched bases: 2. The CDR3 spans 11 residues.

This clone was seen more than once but under ten times. The rearrangement links TRBV29-1 to TRBJ2-2, with 8 bases fitting TRBD2. Germline values: CDR1 SQVTM, CDR2 ANQGSEA. V lost 6 bases, J lost 4 bases, and 7 bases stayed unmatched. CDR3 length: 14 amino acids. The CDR3 DNA follows: TGCAGCGTGCGAGCCGGGGGGGGCACCGGGGAGCTGTTTTTT. Translated: CSVRAGGGTGELFF.

This chain joins TRBV7-2 and TRBJ2-7, with 12 bases that match TRBD2. The CDR3 is made up of 15 amino acids. The trim removed 4 bases at V and 6 bases at J, leaving 7 bases unmatched. CDR1 and CDR2 from the germline V gene are SGHTA and FQGNSA. This chain's CDR3 is CASSYRLAGAGEQYF. The CDR3, as DNA: TGTGCCAGCAGCTACCGACTAGCGGGGGCGGGCGAGCAGTACTTC.

V and J are TRBV6-1 and TRBJ1-2; D is ambiguous. The CDR3 sequence is 11 residues long. Trimming took off 4 bases at V and 8 bases at J, with 8 bases between the two ends. Germline V gene data show CDR1 as MNHNS and CDR2 as SASEGT. In DNA, the CDR3 is TGTGCCAGCAGTGTCAATGGCGGCTACACCTTC. Amino acids: CASSVNGGYTF.